These 5 T cell receptor beta chains originate from one sample sequenced in a study of post-analysis software for immune sequencing data. General study findings and limits: Four to six TRBV segments appeared more often in patients than in controls, and TRBV5-6, TRBV5-1 and TRBV20-1 were among these.

Presence of unique molecular identifiers characterized the TCR beta cDNA libraries. Each CDR3 protein gets one entry after TCRdb re-called the PCR reads with MiXCR. The sample holds approximately 660,000 distinct CDR3 sequences, about 60% seen once. No antigen has been identified for these receptors. The sequenced material came from blood. The receptors originated from a girl aged 2-10 years with multiple sclerosis.

This chain links TRBV29-1 with TRBJ2-5; D is undetermined. The CDR3 has 15 amino acids. CDR1 and CDR2 from the germline V gene are SQVTM and ANQGSEA. The germline V and J ends were trimmed by 6 bases and 1 base, with 18 bases remaining between them. The CDR3 bases are TGCAGCGTGAGTGGGCAGGTAACTACCCAAGAGACCCAGTACTTC. It yields the protein CSVSGQVTTQETQYF.

This clonotype turned up a few times. The genes are TRBV28 and TRBJ2-7; D remains unclear. Trimming stripped 5 bases from V and 6 bases from J, with 8 bases between. The V gene's germline CDR1 is MDHEN and CDR2 SYDVKM. CDR3 size: 11 residues. The CDR3 sequence: CASSQLGEQYF. For the CDR3, the DNA is TGTGCCAGCAGTCAGCTGGGCGAGCAGTACTTC.

This clonotype was counted only a few times. DNA for the CDR3: TGCAGTGCTAGATCCACCGAAAACATTCAGTACTTC. Translating it yields CSARSTENIQYF. The V gene is TRBV20-1, the J gene TRBJ2-4; D not certain. The V end lost 2 bases, the J end lost 5 bases, and 7 bases lay between the germline ends. The CDR3 contains 12 residues. The germline V gene has CDR1 DFQATT and CDR2 SNEGSKA (reference sequence).

The J gene is TRBJ1-2, the V gene TRBV29-1; D perhaps matches TRBD1 (5 bases). The V gene lost 4 bases and the J gene lost 5 bases, with 14 bases spanning the gap. Germline V gene sequence: CDR1 SQVTM, CDR2 ANQGSEA. This CDR3 region has 13 residues. The CDR3, as DNA: TGCAGCGTTGTAGCTAGGGGAAGGTATGGCTACACCTTC. Its protein is CSVVARGRYGYTF.

This clonotype was counted between two and nine times. The V call is TRBV28, the J call TRBJ2-7; D assignment may be TRBD1 or TRBD2 (5 bases each). Germline loops: CDR1 MDHEN, CDR2 SYDVKM. This CDR3 has 15 amino acids. Trimming removed 3 bases from V and 3 bases from J, with 15 bases in between. Here the CDR3 DNA reads TGTGCCAGCAGTTTTCGCCAGGGACGATTCTACGAGCAGTACTTC. Amino acids: CASSFRQGRFYEQYF. The variable domain in full, with the rest retrieved from reference TRBV28 and TRBJ2-7, is DVKVTQSSRYLVKRTGEKVFLECVQDMDHENMFWYRQDPGLGLRLIYFSYDVKMKEKGDIPEGYSVSREKKERFSLILESASTNQTSMYLCASSFRQGRFYEQYFGPGTRLTVT.